A selection of T cell receptor beta chains follows, all from one sample in a study of cytomegalovirus exposure and HLA in healthy donors. TCRdb keeps only in-frame clones here, not all; method: immunoSEQ multiplex PCR. The data show about 120,000 clones, with 75% seen just once and about 2.8% held by the top ten. Sequenced sample: PBMCs. These receptors all stem from a woman aged 35 to 49 in good health and CMV-seropositive. CDR3s include the opening cysteine and the closing phenylalanine or tryptophan. A D gene is named only where the DNA matches it firmly. Some rows have no size entry. The others give once, few or many, or a class for an expanded clone.

cdr3_nt cdr3_aa clone_size v_call cdr3_length d_call j_call
TGTGCCAGCAGTTTATCCCTTGCCTCGGGAGGCTACACCTTC CASSLSLASGGYTF - TRBV27 14 - TRBJ1-2
TGTGCCAGCTCATCGGACCAAGAGACCCAGTACTTC CASSSDQETQYF once TRBV18 12 - TRBJ2-5
TGTGCCAGCAGCCCTTTCAGGGGGGAACTCGAGACCCAGTACTTC CASSPFRGELETQYF - TRBV28 15 - TRBJ2-5
TGTGCCAGCAGCTTAGATCTAGAGGACGGGGAGCTGTTTTTT CASSLDLEDGELFF - TRBV7-9 14 - TRBJ2-2
TGTGCCAGCAGCTCCGGACAGGGTGATGGCTACACCTTC CASSSGQGDGYTF - TRBV5-4 13 TRBD1 TRBJ1-2
TGTGCCAGCAGTCTCCCGGGGACAGGGGCCACCGGGGAGCTGTTTTTT CASSLPGTGATGELFF few TRBV9 16 TRBD1 TRBJ2-2
TGCAGCGTTGAGTGGGGAGGGAGGGAGACCCAGTACTTC CSVEWGGRETQYF - TRBV29-1 13 TRBD2 TRBJ2-5
TGTGTCAGCGGCGCAGGAGCGGGGGGAGAGTATTTT CVSGAGAGGEYF - TRBV7-9 12 TRBD2 TRBJ2-3
TGTGCCAGCAGCCGCGGGTCTGAGGGGAGGCCTGAAGCTTTCTTT CASSRGSEGRPEAFF - TRBV28 15 - TRBJ1-1
TGTGCCAGCAGCTTGGCGGGGGAGATCTTCCACGAGCAGTACTTC CASSLAGEIFHEQYF - TRBV5-6 15 - TRBJ2-7
TGTGCCAGCAGCTTAGGTCCGGTCTACGAGCAGTACTTC CASSLGPVYEQYF - TRBV11-2 13 - TRBJ2-7
TGTGCCGCCACTAGCGGGGGGGATCCGAGCTCCTACGAGCAGTACTTC CAATSGGDPSSYEQYF - TRBV10-3 16 TRBD2 TRBJ2-7
TGCGCCAGCAGCCAAGAACAGCGGGGCTACAATGAGCAGTTCTTC CASSQEQRGYNEQFF - TRBV4-3 15 TRBD2 TRBJ2-1
TGCGCCAGCAGCCAACCGACTAGCGGGAGGCACAATGAGCAGTTCTTC CASSQPTSGRHNEQFF - TRBV4-1 16 TRBD2 TRBJ2-1
TGCAGCGCCGAGGACAGAATGAACACTGAAGCTTTCTTT CSAEDRMNTEAFF - TRBV29-1 13 - TRBJ1-1
TGTGCCTGGAGTGTACTCAGGGGTGGGACTGAAGCTTTCTTT CAWSVLRGGTEAFF - TRBV30 14 - TRBJ1-1
TGTGCCCGAGGACAGATTTATAATTCACCCCTCCACTTT CARGQIYNSPLHF - TRBV6-1 13 - TRBJ1-6
TGTGCCAGCAGCTTCGGCGGGAAGAACACTGAAGCTTTCTTT CASSFGGKNTEAFF - TRBV7-3 14 - TRBJ1-1
TGTGCCAGCAGTCTATCCCCTCTAGCGGGAGTGAACACAGATACGCAGTATTTT CASSLSPLAGVNTDTQYF - TRBV27 18 TRBD2 TRBJ2-3
TGTGCCAGCAGTGAAGCGGGGGGGACCCAAGAGACCCAGTACTTC CASSEAGGTQETQYF few TRBV6-1 15 TRBD2 TRBJ2-5
TGCGCCAGCAGCCAAGGACTAGCGGGAGGGTTCGACGAGCAGTACTTC CASSQGLAGGFDEQYF - TRBV4-1 16 TRBD2 TRBJ2-7
TGTGCCAGTAGTATAGACCGCAGGGCAGGAGTGAACACTGAAGCTTTCTTT CASSIDRRAGVNTEAFF - TRBV19 17 - TRBJ1-1
TGTGCCAGCAGCACCTTCGACTCGACCTACGAGCAGTACTTC CASSTFDSTYEQYF few TRBV27 14 - TRBJ2-7
TGCGCCAGCAGCCAAGGTCTAGCGGGGGCCACCTACGAGCAGTACTTC CASSQGLAGATYEQYF - TRBV4-3 16 TRBD2 TRBJ2-7
TGTGCCAGCAGCCCGGGACTAGCGGGATTACATGAGCAGTTCTTC CASSPGLAGLHEQFF - TRBV7-3 15 TRBD2 TRBJ2-1
TGCGCCAGCAGCGGTGGGGGGAGCTCCTACGAGCAGTACTTC CASSGGGSSYEQYF few TRBV4-1 14 - TRBJ2-7
TGTGCCAGCAGCTTAAACAGGGCGCGGGACGAGCAGTACTTC CASSLNRARDEQYF - TRBV7-2 14 - TRBJ2-7
TGTGCCAGCTCTCTTATGGAGCCCACCCCCTACGAGCAGTACTTC CASSLMEPTPYEQYF - TRBV18 15 - TRBJ2-7
TGTGCCAGCAGCCCCGCCGGGACAGGGCATTCACCCCTCCACTTT CASSPAGTGHSPLHF few TRBV14 15 TRBD1 TRBJ1-6
TGTGCCAGCTCACAAAGAGACAGACTCTACGAGCAGTACTTC CASSQRDRLYEQYF - TRBV18 14 - TRBJ2-7
TGCAGCGTTATGACAGCAAGCACAGATACGCAGTATTTT CSVMTASTDTQYF - TRBV29-1 13 - TRBJ2-3
TGTGCCACCGGGACAGGGGGCTACGGGGAGCTGTTTTTT CATGTGGYGELFF - TRBV27 13 TRBD1 TRBJ2-2
TGTGCCAGCAGTTACTCGACTAACTCCTACAATGAGCAGTTCTTC CASSYSTNSYNEQFF once TRBV6-5 15 - TRBJ2-1
TGTGCCAGCAGCCAAGGATTAGCGGGCGGGGAGCTGTTTTTT CASSQGLAGGELFF few TRBV14 14 TRBD2 TRBJ2-2
TGTGCCTGGAGAGCCAGACTTTCCAGGGACACTGAAGCTTTCTTT CAWRARLSRDTEAFF - TRBV30 15 - TRBJ1-1
TGTGCCAGCAGCAGCGGGACACTATACAATGAGCAGTTCTTC CASSSGTLYNEQFF - TRBV6-5 14 - TRBJ2-1
TGTGCCAGTAGTATCCGGCCTAGCGGTCAAGAGACCCAGTACTTC CASSIRPSGQETQYF - TRBV19 15 TRBD2 TRBJ2-5
TGTGCCAGTAGTACCTCTTCTAGAGGCAATGAGCAGTTCTTC CASSTSSRGNEQFF - TRBV19 14 - TRBJ2-1
TGTGCCAGCACTGCGACAGGGGCCCACTCTGGAAACACCATATATTTT CASTATGAHSGNTIYF - TRBV5-4 16 TRBD1 TRBJ1-3
TGTGCCAGCAGCCCCAAGGTTAGAGGAGCTAACACCGGGGAGCTGTTTTTT CASSPKVRGANTGELFF - TRBV7-2 17 - TRBJ2-2
TGCAGTGCTAGTCTCTCAGATACGCAGTATTTT CSASLSDTQYF once TRBV20-1 11 - TRBJ2-3
TGTGCCAGCAGCCTCAAGCGCTCTGGAAACACCATATATTTT CASSLKRSGNTIYF - TRBV5-6 14 - TRBJ1-3
TGTGCCAGCAGGCCTGCCGGGACAGGGAAGGAAAAACTGTTTTTT CASRPAGTGKEKLFF - TRBV6-6 15 TRBD1 TRBJ1-4
TGTGCCAGCAGCTTAGGCCGGGGGGGACAGAACACTGAAGCTTTCTTT CASSLGRGGQNTEAFF - TRBV13 16 - TRBJ1-1
TGTGCCAGCAGTGGCGTCATAGGGGCCAACGTCCTGACTTTC CASSGVIGANVLTF - TRBV25-1 14 - TRBJ2-6
TGTGCCAGCAGCTCAGGGGACGGGGTCACTGAAGCTTTCTTT CASSSGDGVTEAFF - TRBV5-5 14 - TRBJ1-1
TGTGCCAGCAGCGTAGGGGGGCAGGGCAATCAGCCCCAGCATTTT CASSVGGQGNQPQHF - TRBV9 15 - TRBJ1-5
TGCGCCAGCAGCCAAACCGGGACAGGGACCGGGGCCAACGTCCTGACTTTC CASSQTGTGTGANVLTF once TRBV4-3 17 TRBD1 TRBJ2-6
TGTGCCAGCAGTTACTCTAGCGGGGGTAATGGAGAGACCCAGTACTTC CASSYSSGGNGETQYF - TRBV6-5 16 TRBD2 TRBJ2-5
TGTGCCAGCGGCAGACAGGGGGCCGTATGGCAGCCCCAGCATTTT CASGRQGAVWQPQHF - TRBV27 15 TRBD1 TRBJ1-5